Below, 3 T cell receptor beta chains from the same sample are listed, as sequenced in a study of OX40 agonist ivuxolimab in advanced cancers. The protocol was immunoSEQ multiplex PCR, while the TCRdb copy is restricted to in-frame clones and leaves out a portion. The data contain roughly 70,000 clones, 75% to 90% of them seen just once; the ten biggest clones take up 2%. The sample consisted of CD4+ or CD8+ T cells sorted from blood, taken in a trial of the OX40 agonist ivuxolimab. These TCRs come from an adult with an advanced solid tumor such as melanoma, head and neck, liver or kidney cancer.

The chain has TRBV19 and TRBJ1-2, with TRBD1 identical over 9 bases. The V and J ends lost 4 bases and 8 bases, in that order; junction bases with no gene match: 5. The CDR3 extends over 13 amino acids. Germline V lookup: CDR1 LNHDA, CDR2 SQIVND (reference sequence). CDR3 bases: TGTGCCAGTAGTACGGGACAGGGTAGCGGCTACACCTTC. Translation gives CASSTGQGSGYTF. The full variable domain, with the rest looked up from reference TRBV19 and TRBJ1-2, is DGGITQSPKYLFRKEGQNVTLSCEQNLNHDAMYWYRQDPGQGLRLIYYSQIVNDFQKGDIAEGYSVSREKKESFPLTVTSAQKNPTAFYLCASSTGQGSGYTFGSGTRLTVV.

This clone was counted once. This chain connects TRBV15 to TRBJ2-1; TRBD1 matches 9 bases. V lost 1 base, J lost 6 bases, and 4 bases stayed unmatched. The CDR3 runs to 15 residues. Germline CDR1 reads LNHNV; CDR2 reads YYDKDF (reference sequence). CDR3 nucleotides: TGTGCCACCAGCAGAGTCCGGGACAGGGTCAATGAGCAGTTCTTC. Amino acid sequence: CATSRVRDRVNEQFF.

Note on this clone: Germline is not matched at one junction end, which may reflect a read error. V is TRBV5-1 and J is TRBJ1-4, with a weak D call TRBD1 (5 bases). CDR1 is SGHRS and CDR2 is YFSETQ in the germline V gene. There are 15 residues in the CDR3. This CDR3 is CAGSLVTGSTEKLFF. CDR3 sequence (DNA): TGCGCCGGCAGCTTGGTTACAGGATCAACTGAAAAACTGTTTTTT.